This record concerns one TCR beta chain sequence. Its antigen is currently unknown. Measured with immunoSEQ multiplex PCR; TCRdb has only the in-frame clones, and not every one. The repertoire includes roughly 86,000 clones, roughly nine tenths of them detected once, and 31% sits in the top ten. The record originates from a study of T cell responses to AZD1222 COVID-19 vaccine. Turning to the study itself: Combined were second doses at about 4 or about 12 weeks. Study-level results: A reported finding is that nearly half of spike-specific TCRs target unmutated variant regions.

After removal of 4 bases from V and 6 bases from J, the junction contained 5 bases not matched to a gene. Germline V gene lookup returns CDR1 SGDLS and CDR2 YYNGEE. The CDR3 consists of 15 residues. The chain couples TRBV9 to TRBJ2-1; 12 bases fit TRBD1. The receptor's source is an adult in good health. Specimen: peripheral blood, collected on day 0 of AZD1222 vaccination. The CDR3 sequence: CASSQRDRGPNEQFF. Written as DNA, the CDR3 is TGTGCCAGCAGCCAGAGGGACAGGGGGCCCAATGAGCAGTTCTTC. The whole variable domain, filled in from reference TRBV9 and TRBJ2-1, reads DSGVTQTPKHLITATGQRVTLRCSPRSGDLSVYWYQQSLDQGLQFLIQYYNGEERAKGNILERFSAQQFPDLHSELNLSSLELGDSALYFCASSQRDRGPNEQFFGPGTRLTVL.